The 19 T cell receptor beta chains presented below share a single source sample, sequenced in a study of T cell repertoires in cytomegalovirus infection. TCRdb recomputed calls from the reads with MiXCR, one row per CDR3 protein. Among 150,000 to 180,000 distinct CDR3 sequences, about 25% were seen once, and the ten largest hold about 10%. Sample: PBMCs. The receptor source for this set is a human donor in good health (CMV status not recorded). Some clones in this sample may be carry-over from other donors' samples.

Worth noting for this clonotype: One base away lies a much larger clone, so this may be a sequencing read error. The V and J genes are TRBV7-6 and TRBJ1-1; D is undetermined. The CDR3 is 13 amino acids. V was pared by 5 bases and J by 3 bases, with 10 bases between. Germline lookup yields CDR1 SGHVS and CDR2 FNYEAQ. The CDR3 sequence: CASSHREYTEAFF. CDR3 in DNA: TGTGCCAGCAGCCATAGAGAGTACACTGAAGCTTTCTTT. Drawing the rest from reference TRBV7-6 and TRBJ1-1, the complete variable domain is GAGVSQSPRYKVTKRGQDVALRCDPISGHVSLYWYRQALGQGPEFLTYFNYEAQQDKSGLPNDRFSAERPEGSISTLTIQRTEQRDSAMYRCASSHREYTEAFFGQGTRLTVV.

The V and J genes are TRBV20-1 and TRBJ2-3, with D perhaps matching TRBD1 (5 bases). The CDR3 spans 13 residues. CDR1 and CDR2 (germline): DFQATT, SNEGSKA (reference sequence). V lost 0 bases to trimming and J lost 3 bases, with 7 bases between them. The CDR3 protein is CSARDRQTDTQYF. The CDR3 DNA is TGCAGTGCTAGAGATCGACAGACAGATACGCAGTATTTT.

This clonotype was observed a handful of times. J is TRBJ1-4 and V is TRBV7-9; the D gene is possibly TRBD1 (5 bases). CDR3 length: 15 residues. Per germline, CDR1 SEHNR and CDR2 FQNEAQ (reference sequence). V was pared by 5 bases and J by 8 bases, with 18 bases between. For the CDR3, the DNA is TGTGCCAGCAGCCAAGCTGGGGCCCCGAGCGAAAAACTGTTTTTT. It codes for CASSQAGAPSEKLFF. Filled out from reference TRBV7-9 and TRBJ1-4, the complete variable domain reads DTGVSQNPRHKITKRGQNVTFRCDPISEHNRLYWYRQTLGQGPEFLTYFQNEAQLEKSRLLSDRFSAERPKGSFSTLEIQRTEQGDSAMYLCASSQAGAPSEKLFFGSGTQLSVL.

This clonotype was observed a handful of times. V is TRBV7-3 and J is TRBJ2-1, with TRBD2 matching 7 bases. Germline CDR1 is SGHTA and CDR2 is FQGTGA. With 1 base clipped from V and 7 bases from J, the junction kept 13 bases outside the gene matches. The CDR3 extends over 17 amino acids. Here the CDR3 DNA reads TGTGCCAGCAGCTTAAAGGGCGGGGGAATGGGTAGGAATGAGCAGTTCTTC. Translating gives CASSLKGGGMGRNEQFF.

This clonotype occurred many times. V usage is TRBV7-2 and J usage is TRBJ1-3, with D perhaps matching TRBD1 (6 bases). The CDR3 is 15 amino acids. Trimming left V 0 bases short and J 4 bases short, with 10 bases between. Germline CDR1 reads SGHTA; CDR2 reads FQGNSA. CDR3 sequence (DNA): TGTGCCAGCAGCTTAGCGTTGGGACAAGGAAACACCATATATTTT. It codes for CASSLALGQGNTIYF.

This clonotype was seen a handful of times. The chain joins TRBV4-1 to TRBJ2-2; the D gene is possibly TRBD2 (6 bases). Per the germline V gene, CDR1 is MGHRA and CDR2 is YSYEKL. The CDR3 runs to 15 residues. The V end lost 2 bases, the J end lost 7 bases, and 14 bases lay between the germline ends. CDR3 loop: CASSQTTAGFGELFF. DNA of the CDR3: TGCGCCAGCAGCCAAACTACGGCGGGGTTCGGGGAGCTGTTTTTT.

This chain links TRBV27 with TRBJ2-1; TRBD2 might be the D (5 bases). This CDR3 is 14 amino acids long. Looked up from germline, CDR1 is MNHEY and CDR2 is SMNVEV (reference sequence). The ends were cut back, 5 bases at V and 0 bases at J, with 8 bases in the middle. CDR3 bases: TGTGCCAGCAGTGGACTGGGCTCCTACAATGAGCAGTTCTTC. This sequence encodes CASSGLGSYNEQFF.

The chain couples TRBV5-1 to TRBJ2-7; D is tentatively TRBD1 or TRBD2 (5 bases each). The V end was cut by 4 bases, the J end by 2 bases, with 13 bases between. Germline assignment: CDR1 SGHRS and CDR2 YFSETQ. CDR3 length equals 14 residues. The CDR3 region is CASSPGTTAYEQYF. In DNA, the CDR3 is TGCGCCAGCAGCCCCGGGACGACCGCCTACGAGCAGTACTTC. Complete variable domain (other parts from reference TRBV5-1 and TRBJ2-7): KAGVTQTPRYLIKTRGQQVTLSCSPISGHRSVSWYQQTPGQGLQFLFEYFSETQRNKGNFPGRFSGRQFSNSRSEMNVSTLELGDSALYLCASSPGTTAYEQYFGPGTRLTVT.

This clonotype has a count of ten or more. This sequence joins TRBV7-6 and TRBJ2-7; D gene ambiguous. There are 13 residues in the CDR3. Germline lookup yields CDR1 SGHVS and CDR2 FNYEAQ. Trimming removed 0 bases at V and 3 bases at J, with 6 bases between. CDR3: CASSLAADYEQYF. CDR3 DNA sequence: TGTGCCAGCAGCTTAGCCGCGGACTACGAGCAGTACTTC.

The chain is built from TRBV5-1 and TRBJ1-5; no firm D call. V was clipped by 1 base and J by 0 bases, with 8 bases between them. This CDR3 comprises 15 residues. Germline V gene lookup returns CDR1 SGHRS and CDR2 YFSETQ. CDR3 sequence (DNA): TGCGCCAGCAGCTTGAGCGGGAATAGCAATCAGCCCCAGCATTTT. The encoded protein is CASSLSGNSNQPQHF.

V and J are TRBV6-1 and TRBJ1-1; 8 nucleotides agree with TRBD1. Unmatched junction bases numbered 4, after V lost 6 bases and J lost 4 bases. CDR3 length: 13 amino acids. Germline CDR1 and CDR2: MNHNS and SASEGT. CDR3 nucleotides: TGTGCCAGCAGCGCAGGGGGCCTCACTGAAGCTTTCTTT. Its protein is CASSAGGLTEAFF.

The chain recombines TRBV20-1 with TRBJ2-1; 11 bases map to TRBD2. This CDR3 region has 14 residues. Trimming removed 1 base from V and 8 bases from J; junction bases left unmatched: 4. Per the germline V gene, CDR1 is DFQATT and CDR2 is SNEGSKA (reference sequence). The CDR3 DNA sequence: TGCAGTGCTAGAGCGGGACTAGCGGCGCATGAGCAGTTCTTC. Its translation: CSARAGLAAHEQFF.

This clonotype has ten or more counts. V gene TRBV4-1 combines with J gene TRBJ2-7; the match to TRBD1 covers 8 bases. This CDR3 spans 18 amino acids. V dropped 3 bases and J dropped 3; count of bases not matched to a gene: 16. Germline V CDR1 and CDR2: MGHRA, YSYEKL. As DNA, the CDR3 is TGCGCCAGCAGCCACCAAACTCCGACAGGGGCCGAAGTCTACGAGCAGTACTTC. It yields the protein CASSHQTPTGAEVYEQYF.

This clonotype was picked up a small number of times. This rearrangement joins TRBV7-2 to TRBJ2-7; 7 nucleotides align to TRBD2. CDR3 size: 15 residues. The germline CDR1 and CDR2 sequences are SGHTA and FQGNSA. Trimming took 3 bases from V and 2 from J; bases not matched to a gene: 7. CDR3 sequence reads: CASSLGGSGTYEQYF. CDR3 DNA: TGTGCCAGCAGCTTGGGAGGGAGCGGCACCTACGAGCAGTACTTC.

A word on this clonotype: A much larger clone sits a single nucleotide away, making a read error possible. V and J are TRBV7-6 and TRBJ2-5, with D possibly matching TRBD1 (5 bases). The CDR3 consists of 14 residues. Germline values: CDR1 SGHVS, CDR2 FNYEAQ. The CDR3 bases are TGTGCCAGCAGCCCCGGACACGACCAAGAGATCCAGTACTTC. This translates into CASSPGHDQEIQYF.

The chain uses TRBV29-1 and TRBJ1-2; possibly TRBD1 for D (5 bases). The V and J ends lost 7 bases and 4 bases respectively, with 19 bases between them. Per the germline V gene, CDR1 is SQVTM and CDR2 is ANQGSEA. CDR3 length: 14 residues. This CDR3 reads CSASGPTGSYGYTF. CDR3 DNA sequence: TGCAGCGCATCAGGGCCCACGGGCTCCTATGGCTACACCTTC.

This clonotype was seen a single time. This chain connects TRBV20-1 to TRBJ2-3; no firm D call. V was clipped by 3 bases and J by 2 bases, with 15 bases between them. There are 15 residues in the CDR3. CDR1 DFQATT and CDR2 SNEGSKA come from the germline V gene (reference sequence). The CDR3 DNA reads TGCAGTGCTAGTGGCCACCCTCGATTCACAGATACGCAGTATTTT. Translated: CSASGHPRFTDTQYF.

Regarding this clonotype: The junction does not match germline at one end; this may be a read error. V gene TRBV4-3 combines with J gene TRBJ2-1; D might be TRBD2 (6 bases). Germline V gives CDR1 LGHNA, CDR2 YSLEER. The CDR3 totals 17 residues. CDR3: CASRQDLTGVSYNEQFF. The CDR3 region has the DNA TGCGCCAGCAGACAAGACCTAACGGGAGTTTCCTACAATGAGCAGTTCTTC.

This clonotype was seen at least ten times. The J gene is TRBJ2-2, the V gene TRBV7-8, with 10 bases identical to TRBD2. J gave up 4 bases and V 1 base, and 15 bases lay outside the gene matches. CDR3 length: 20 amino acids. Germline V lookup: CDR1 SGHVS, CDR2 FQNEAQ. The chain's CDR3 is CASSLDSWFLAGEVTGELFF. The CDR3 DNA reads TGTGCCAGCAGCTTAGACTCGTGGTTCCTAGCGGGAGAGGTCACCGGGGAGCTGTTTTTT.